What follows describes a single TCR beta chain. As yet, its antigen is unknown. These data originate in a study of shared clonotypes between healthy human individuals. Looking at the study overall: Each donor contributed plates that comprised three CD4 naive, three CD4 memory, two CD8 naive and one CD8 memory. General observations from the study: Roughly 4.7% was the fraction of naive CD4 clonotypes found shared across a few donors.

The repertoire was sequenced with immunoSEQ multiplex PCR; TCRdb's copy has only in-frame clones and lacks some. The data hold some 550,000 clones, with roughly 97% observed a single time. Per germline, CDR1 MNHEY and CDR2 SMNVEV (reference sequence). The CDR3 is made up of 13 amino acids. V lost 3 bases and J 3 bases, leaving 5 bases between the germline ends. The sample taken for sequencing was naive CD4+ T cells sorted from blood. Subset noted: CD45RA+ positively selected. V gene TRBV27 combines with J gene TRBJ2-2; no firm D call. This receptor was taken from a woman in her 30s in good health. The CDR3 sequence: CASSFIYTGELFF. In DNA form, the CDR3 reads TGTGCCAGCAGTTTTATCTACACCGGGGAGCTGTTTTTT.